The 11 T cell receptor beta chains reported below all come from one sample, sequenced in a study of shared clonotypes between healthy human individuals. Produced via immunoSEQ multiplex PCR; TCRdb's table is partial and in-frame only. The sample has about 2.4 million clones, 93% seen once. What was sequenced was naive CD4+ T cells from PBMCs. Described subset: CD45RA+ positively selected. These receptors were taken from a man between 18 and 35 years old in good health. Some clones in this sample may be carry-over from other donors' samples.

The rearrangement links TRBV29-1 to TRBJ1-3; the D is unclear. The V and J ends lost 4 bases and 0 bases respectively, with 10 bases between them. The germline gives CDR1 SQVTM, CDR2 ANQGSEA. The CDR3 covers 14 residues. The CDR3 nucleotides read TGCAGCGTTGGTGGACTCTACTCTGGAAACACCATATATTTT. Protein product: CSVGGLYSGNTIYF.

Only one count was recorded for this clone. V gene TRBV15 combines with J gene TRBJ2-7; 15 nucleotides align to TRBD2. With 0 bases clipped from V and 5 bases from J, the junction kept 2 bases outside the gene matches. Per the germline V gene, CDR1 is LNHNV and CDR2 is YYDKDF (reference sequence). The CDR3 runs 16 residues. Here the CDR3 reads CATSRDGTSGRNEQYF. The DNA of the CDR3 is TGTGCCACCAGCAGAGATGGGACTAGCGGGAGGAACGAGCAGTACTTC.

The rearrangement uses TRBV28 and TRBJ2-7; unclear D gene. This CDR3 is 15 amino acids long. Germline CDR1 and CDR2: MDHEN and SYDVKM. V lost 5 bases, J lost 1 base, and 15 bases lay in between. Here the CDR3 reads CASSALEVGSYEQYF. CDR3 DNA sequence: TGTGCCAGCAGTGCCCTAGAGGTCGGGTCCTACGAGCAGTACTTC.

The rearrangement joins TRBV10-3 to TRBJ1-2; D is unclear. Trimming cost V 1 base and J 4 bases, with 10 bases left between them. CDR1 is ENHRY, CDR2 SYGVKD, per germline. The CDR3 contains 14 residues. This CDR3 is CAISELWTVYGYTF. CDR3 in DNA: TGTGCCATCAGTGAGTTATGGACTGTCTATGGCTACACCTTC.

On this clone itself: Other DNA sequences from this sample encode an identical CDR3 as well. The V call is TRBV9, the J call TRBJ2-6, with D perhaps TRBD1 (6 bases). The CDR3 consists of 15 residues. Germline V lookup: CDR1 SGDLS, CDR2 YYNGEE. V dropped 3 bases and J dropped 1 base, with 8 bases sitting between them. For the CDR3, the DNA is TGTGCCAGCAGCGCTACAGGGTCTGGGGCCAACGTCCTGACTTTC. This codes for CASSATGSGANVLTF.

This clone has only one observation. This rearrangement joins TRBV28 to TRBJ2-7; weak D call: TRBD1 (5 bases). From germline, CDR1 is MDHEN and CDR2 SYDVKM. V shed 5 bases and J shed 6 bases, with 23 bases lying between them. The CDR3 is made up of 16 amino acids. CDR3 loop: CASSLYRQIVSGEQYF. The CDR3 DNA reads as TGTGCCAGCAGTCTTTACCGACAGATAGTATCGGGCGAGCAGTACTTC.

The gene calls are TRBV7-2 and TRBJ2-7; D is ambiguous. The CDR3 loop spans 14 amino acids. V lost 1 base to trimming and J lost 3 bases, with 10 bases between them. CDR1 and CDR2 from the germline V gene are SGHTA and FQGNSA. CDR3 sequence: CASSLDRLIYEQYF. The CDR3 coding sequence is TGTGCCAGCAGCTTAGACCGCCTGATCTACGAGCAGTACTTC. The variable domain in full, completed from reference TRBV7-2 and TRBJ2-7, reads GAGVSQSPSNKVTEKGKDVELRCDPISGHTALYWYRQSLGQGLEFLIYFQGNSAPDKSGLPSDRFSAERTGGSVSTLTIQRTQQEDSAVYLCASSLDRLIYEQYFGPGTRLTVT.

V usage is TRBV6-6 and J usage is TRBJ1-3; possible D gene TRBD1, 5 bases. CDR3 length equals 16 residues. Germline V gene lookup returns CDR1 MNHNY and CDR2 SVGAGI (reference sequence). V gave up 0 bases and J gave up 3 bases, with 12 bases separating them. In DNA, the CDR3 is TGTGCCAGCAGTTACTCCTCGGGGGGGTTTGGAAACACCATATATTTT. Encoded protein: CASSYSSGGFGNTIYF.

This sequence joins TRBV7-2 and TRBJ2-3, with D uncertain. V was trimmed by 4 bases and J by 2 bases, leaving 19 bases between them. CDR1 and CDR2 from the germline V gene are SGHTA and FQGNSA. This CDR3 comprises 17 residues. This CDR3 is CASSSPRIPQSTDTQYF. CDR3 in DNA: TGTGCCAGCAGCTCCCCCAGGATCCCACAGTCCACAGATACGCAGTATTTT.

The J gene is TRBJ1-3, the V gene TRBV19, with D uncertain. Germline-derived CDR1 and CDR2 are LNHDA and SQIVND (reference sequence). The V end was cut by 7 bases, the J end by 1 base, with 11 bases between. This CDR3 has 14 residues. The chain's CDR3 is CASNTKGSGNTIYF. The CDR3 nucleotides are TGTGCCAGTAATACGAAAGGTTCTGGAAACACCATATATTTT.

This sequence joins TRBV5-1 and TRBJ2-3; 13 bases align to TRBD2. CDR1 SGHRS and CDR2 YFSETQ come from the germline V gene. The CDR3 loop spans 16 amino acids. Losses at the gene ends were 4 bases for V and 6 bases for J; bases not matched to a gene: 8. The CDR3 loop is CASSPRTSGSVDTQYF. Here the CDR3 DNA reads TGCGCCAGCAGCCCCAGGACTAGCGGGAGTGTGGATACGCAGTATTTT.